The clone carrying this T cell receptor beta chain was observed at least ten times. Library preparation tagged each individual cDNA molecule with a unique molecular identifier. As handled by the study authors: Samples held a median of approximately 96,000 TCRs, range roughly 20,000–690,600. From the RACE reads, TCRdb called clonotypes with MiXCR, one entry per CDR3 protein. Here the V and J calls rest on TCRdb's processing, not on the authors' analysis. The repertoire consists of about 60,000 distinct CDR3 sequences, with about 10% occurring once and the leading ten covering around 3.9%. This CDR3 has 16 residues. The germline V gene encodes CDR1 KGHDR and CDR2 SFDVKD. Trimming removed 3 bases from V and 4 bases from J; junction bases left unmatched: 6. The data derive from a study of human T cells and chemical hapten exposure. Study-level background: Per-sample TCR yields varied mainly from small pooled library volume differences.

Stated time point: pre-sensitization, week 0. Treatment described: therapeutic diphenylcyclopropenone sensitization with weekly scalp DPC. From whole blood left unfractionated, total RNA was extracted. The starting material was whole blood, obtained in connection with sensitization to the hapten diphenylcyclopropenone (DPC). This clonotype was obtained from a woman in her thirties or forties with alopecia areata. Some clones in this sample may be carry-over from other donors' samples. This chain uses TRBV24-1 with TRBJ2-1; TRBD2 matches at 9 bases. Here the CDR3 reads CATSDRSGGHYNEQFF. CDR3 DNA: TGTGCCACCAGTGATCGTAGCGGGGGCCATTACAATGAGCAGTTCTTC.